This T cell receptor (beta chain) stems from a study of tumor-infiltrating lymphocytes in primary liver carcinoma. Study-wide background: Roughly 3.5 to 8 million productive TCRbeta reads came from each sample, comparable across tissue types. General study results and limits: Tumor region pairs overlapped more than did tumor-adjacent and tumor-blood pairs.

The ends lost 7 bases at V and 5 bases at J; junction bases unmatched: 8. The CDR3 is made up of 13 amino acids. It was from 20-30 mg of unsorted bulk tissue that RNA and DNA were co-extracted. Every patient had chronic HBV infection and was treatment-naive. Remarks on this clonotype: What it binds is unknown.

Reverse transcription of around 0.45 ug total RNA with a constant-region primer produced TCR beta cDNA. Three-round nested multiplex PCR performed with slightly modified ARM-PCR produced the TCR beta libraries. It was with TRBV1-TRBV30 forward primers and a C-beta reverse primer that the first two PCR rounds were run, at approximately 10 cycles each. MiXCR, applied by TCRdb to the multiplex PCR reads, yields one record per CDR3 protein. Of roughly 78,000 distinct CDR3 sequences in the sample, 71% were seen once. This clonotype was obtained from a woman between 55 and 75 years old with primary liver carcinoma and hepatitis B virus infection. Sequencing was done on a sample of liver tumor tissue from sampling region 4. The subset was: tumor region T4, right-lateral pole. The J gene is TRBJ2-7, the V gene TRBV12-3 or TRBV12-4; TRBD2 matches at 7 bases. The CDR3 here is CASIVSGAHEQYF. CDR3 bases: TGTGCCAGCATAGTCAGCGGGGCCCACGAGCAGTACTTC.